These T cell receptor beta chains were read from a single sample in a study of regulatory T cells in long-lasting Graves disease. One entry per CDR3 protein results from TCRdb running MiXCR on the multiplex PCR reads. The data contain about 500,000 distinct CDR3 sequences, 15% to 20% of them seen just once; the ten biggest clones take up 12%. These data were also filed under a second study, of T cells in Graves' hyperthyroidism and ophthalmopathy.

Sequencing used peripheral blood mononuclear cells (PBMCs), obtained at new diagnosis, from a patient treated with antithyroid drugs. The source is a man aged 40-55 years with Graves disease. The CDR3 runs from the conserved cysteine through the conserved F or W. The order of the fields is V gene, D gene, clone size, J gene, CDR3 protein, CDR3 DNA. The D gene is left open where the match is weak. Size tells how often a clone was seen (once, few, many) or the class of an expanded clone, and some rows leave it out.

v_gene: TRBV9; d_gene: TRBD1; abundance: many; j_gene: TRBJ1-5; CDR3aa: CASSAGTGGNSNQPQHF; CDR3nt: TGTGCCAGCAGCGCCGGGACAGGGGGGAATAGCAATCAGCCCCAGCATTTT
v_gene: TRBV13; d_gene: .; abundance: many; j_gene: TRBJ2-7; CDR3aa: CASSSRDTEPAYEQYF; CDR3nt: TGTGCCAGCAGCTCCCGGGACACCGAACCCGCCTACGAGCAGTACTTC
v_gene: TRBV19; d_gene: .; abundance: .; j_gene: TRBJ2-7; CDR3aa: CASSLTEIWGEQYF; CDR3nt: TGTGCCAGTAGCCTCACAGAAATCTGGGGCGAGCAGTACTTC
v_gene: TRBV24-1; d_gene: .; abundance: .; j_gene: TRBJ2-2; CDR3aa: CATSDFQGLPGELFF; CDR3nt: TGTGCCACCAGTGATTTCCAGGGTTTGCCCGGGGAGCTGTTTTTT
v_gene: TRBV11-2; d_gene: TRBD1; abundance: many; j_gene: TRBJ1-4; CDR3aa: CASSIGTGKEKLFF; CDR3nt: TGTGCCAGCAGCATCGGGACAGGGAAGGAAAAACTGTTTTTT
v_gene: TRBV30; d_gene: .; abundance: many; j_gene: TRBJ1-1; CDR3aa: CAWSPRGWNTEAFF; CDR3nt: TGTGCCTGGAGTCCGAGGGGGTGGAACACTGAAGCTTTCTTT
v_gene: TRBV20-1; d_gene: TRBD2; abundance: many; j_gene: TRBJ2-7; CDR3aa: CSASKWASGRGEQYF; CDR3nt: TGCAGTGCTAGCAAGTGGGCTAGCGGGAGAGGCGAGCAGTACTTC
v_gene: TRBV5-1; d_gene: .; abundance: .; j_gene: TRBJ2-1; CDR3aa: CASSPRSGGNEQFF; CDR3nt: TGCGCCAGCAGCCCCCGTTCGGGTGGGAATGAGCAGTTCTTC
v_gene: TRBV5-5; d_gene: .; abundance: .; j_gene: TRBJ2-7; CDR3aa: CASSLGAILSYEQYF; CDR3nt: TGTGCCAGCAGCTTGGGGGCGATACTCTCCTACGAGCAGTACTTC
v_gene: TRBV20-1; d_gene: .; abundance: few; j_gene: TRBJ1-6; CDR3aa: CSASYGSSYNSPLHF; CDR3nt: TGCAGTGCTAGTTATGGGAGCTCCTATAATTCACCCCTCCACTTT
v_gene: TRBV5-6; d_gene: .; abundance: .; j_gene: TRBJ2-1; CDR3aa: CASSSDVGEQFF; CDR3nt: TGTGCCAGCAGCTCGGATGTCGGTGAGCAGTTCTTC
v_gene: TRBV2; d_gene: .; abundance: many; j_gene: TRBJ1-1; CDR3aa: CASGADRRTEAFF; CDR3nt: TGTGCCAGCGGGGCGGACAGAAGGACTGAAGCTTTCTTT
v_gene: TRBV12-3/TRBV12-4; d_gene: .; abundance: .; j_gene: TRBJ2-1; CDR3aa: CASSQGSSYNEQLF; CDR3nt: TGTGCCAGCAGTCAGGGGAGCTCCTACAATGAGCAGTTATTC
v_gene: TRBV2; d_gene: .; abundance: .; j_gene: TRBJ2-7; CDR3aa: CASGGITLYEQYF; CDR3nt: TGTGCCAGCGGAGGGATAACTCTCTACGAGCAGTACTTC
v_gene: TRBV27; d_gene: TRBD1; abundance: .; j_gene: TRBJ1-6; CDR3aa: CAGSSRTTGGNSPLHF; CDR3nt: TGTGCCGGCAGTTCCCGAACGACAGGGGGGAATTCACCCCTCCACTTT
v_gene: TRBV2; d_gene: .; abundance: few; j_gene: TRBJ1-5; CDR3aa: CASSRHVSNQPQHF; CDR3nt: TGTGCCAGCAGCAGACATGTTAGCAATCAGCCCCAGCATTTT
v_gene: TRBV28; d_gene: .; abundance: .; j_gene: TRBJ2-4; CDR3aa: CASSFKGAKNIQYF; CDR3nt: TGTGCCAGCAGTTTCAAGGGGGCCAAAAACATTCAGTACTTC
v_gene: TRBV2; d_gene: TRBD1; abundance: many; j_gene: TRBJ1-5; CDR3aa: CASSERTGGGQPQHF; CDR3nt: TGTGCCAGCAGTGAACGGACAGGGGGTGGTCAGCCCCAGCATTTT
v_gene: TRBV10-3; d_gene: TRBD2; abundance: many; j_gene: TRBJ2-1; CDR3aa: CAISDSLADEQFF; CDR3nt: TGTGCCATCAGTGACAGCCTAGCGGATGAGCAGTTCTTC
v_gene: TRBV3-1; d_gene: TRBD1; abundance: many; j_gene: TRBJ2-2; CDR3aa: CASSPGQTNTGELFF; CDR3nt: TGTGCCAGCAGCCCGGGACAGACCAACACCGGGGAGCTGTTTTTT
v_gene: TRBV10-1; d_gene: TRBD2; abundance: .; j_gene: TRBJ2-6; CDR3aa: CASRIAGGPPGANVLTF; CDR3nt: TGCGCCAGCAGGATAGCGGGAGGGCCCCCTGGGGCCAACGTCCTGACTTTC
v_gene: TRBV7-9; d_gene: .; abundance: .; j_gene: TRBJ2-7; CDR3aa: CASTLTDRSSYEQYF; CDR3nt: TGTGCCAGCACCCTAACCGACAGGAGCTCCTACGAGCAGTACTTC
v_gene: TRBV7-9; d_gene: .; abundance: many; j_gene: TRBJ1-1; CDR3aa: CASSLEGIDTEAFF; CDR3nt: TGTGCCAGCAGCTTAGAGGGAATTGACACTGAAGCTTTCTTT
v_gene: TRBV5-6; d_gene: .; abundance: many; j_gene: TRBJ1-1; CDR3aa: CASSLYAVMNTEAFF; CDR3nt: TGTGCCAGCAGCTTGTACGCAGTCATGAACACTGAAGCTTTCTTT
v_gene: TRBV19; d_gene: .; abundance: .; j_gene: TRBJ1-1; CDR3aa: CASSISRRGAEAFF; CDR3nt: TGTGCCAGTAGTATATCGAGGAGGGGCGCTGAAGCTTTCTTT
v_gene: TRBV24-1; d_gene: .; abundance: .; j_gene: TRBJ2-5; CDR3aa: CATSDPTAQETQYF; CDR3nt: TGTGCCACCAGTGATCCCACAGCTCAAGAGACCCAGTACTTC
v_gene: TRBV20-1; d_gene: .; abundance: few; j_gene: TRBJ1-5; CDR3aa: CSAAQGINQPQHF; CDR3nt: TGCAGTGCGGCTCAGGGGATCAATCAGCCCCAGCATTTT
v_gene: TRBV28; d_gene: TRBD1; abundance: many; j_gene: TRBJ2-2; CDR3aa: CASGRDRVSGELFF; CDR3nt: TGTGCCAGCGGCCGGGACAGGGTTTCGGGGGAGCTGTTTTTT
v_gene: TRBV2; d_gene: .; abundance: many; j_gene: TRBJ2-2; CDR3aa: CASSERPGTTGELFF; CDR3nt: TGTGCCAGCAGTGAACGGCCAGGGACCACCGGGGAGCTGTTTTTT
v_gene: TRBV6-2/TRBV6-3; d_gene: .; abundance: .; j_gene: TRBJ2-3; CDR3aa: CATRGSGRTDTQYF; CDR3nt: TGTGCCACCCGGGGTAGCGGACGCACAGATACGCAGTATTTT
v_gene: TRBV6-2/TRBV6-3; d_gene: TRBD2; abundance: many; j_gene: TRBJ2-1; CDR3aa: CASSYGASGRSSSYNEQFF; CDR3nt: TGTGCCAGCAGTTACGGGGCTAGCGGGAGGTCCAGCTCCTACAATGAGCAGTTCTTC
v_gene: TRBV3-1; d_gene: .; abundance: many; j_gene: TRBJ2-1; CDR3aa: CASSPSGGGGAEQFF; CDR3nt: TGTGCCAGCAGCCCTAGCGGAGGGGGGGGCGCTGAGCAGTTCTTC
v_gene: TRBV28; d_gene: TRBD1; abundance: many; j_gene: TRBJ2-1; CDR3aa: CASSLAGGFVLNEQFF; CDR3nt: TGTGCCAGCAGTCTAGCAGGGGGCTTTGTTTTGAATGAGCAGTTCTTC
v_gene: TRBV2; d_gene: TRBD2; abundance: many; j_gene: TRBJ2-5; CDR3aa: CASRSGGRSETQYF; CDR3nt: TGTGCCAGCAGGTCGGGCGGGAGGAGTGAGACCCAGTACTTC
v_gene: TRBV7-8; d_gene: TRBD1; abundance: many; j_gene: TRBJ2-7; CDR3aa: CASSTGQVYEQYF; CDR3nt: TGTGCCAGCAGTACCGGACAGGTCTACGAGCAGTACTTC
v_gene: TRBV7-3; d_gene: TRBD2; abundance: many; j_gene: TRBJ2-1; CDR3aa: CASSPTSGILLYNEQFF; CDR3nt: TGTGCCAGCAGCCCCACTAGCGGGATCCTTCTCTACAATGAGCAGTTCTTC
v_gene: TRBV6-1; d_gene: .; abundance: few; j_gene: TRBJ2-1; CDR3aa: CASRGAGESEQFF; CDR3nt: TGTGCCAGCAGGGGGGCGGGAGAGAGTGAGCAGTTCTTC
v_gene: TRBV20-1; d_gene: .; abundance: .; j_gene: TRBJ1-5; CDR3aa: CSASPGYDQPQHF; CDR3nt: TGCAGTGCTAGCCCAGGGTACGATCAGCCCCAGCATTTT
v_gene: TRBV4-2; d_gene: .; abundance: .; j_gene: TRBJ1-3; CDR3aa: CASSPSKVSSSGNTIYF; CDR3nt: TGTGCCAGCAGCCCCTCAAAGGTGTCATCCTCTGGAAACACCATATATTTT
v_gene: TRBV7-3; d_gene: .; abundance: .; j_gene: TRBJ2-2; CDR3aa: CASSTPVVGGGTGELFF; CDR3nt: TGTGCCAGCAGCACCCCGGTTGTGGGAGGAGGGACCGGGGAGCTGTTTTTT
v_gene: TRBV7-9; d_gene: TRBD1; abundance: many; j_gene: TRBJ1-1; CDR3aa: CASRPTTGGTEAFF; CDR3nt: TGTGCCAGCAGACCTACTACAGGGGGCACTGAAGCTTTCTTT
v_gene: TRBV7-9; d_gene: .; abundance: .; j_gene: TRBJ1-4; CDR3aa: CAWLGSNEKLFF; CDR3nt: TGTGCCTGGTTAGGATCTAATGAAAAACTGTTTTTT
v_gene: TRBV11-2; d_gene: TRBD2; abundance: many; j_gene: TRBJ2-1; CDR3aa: CASSLDDASGREQFF; CDR3nt: TGTGCCAGCAGCTTAGATGATGCTAGCGGGAGGGAGCAGTTCTTC
v_gene: TRBV12-3/TRBV12-4; d_gene: .; abundance: many; j_gene: TRBJ2-5; CDR3aa: CASSPTAKETQYF; CDR3nt: TGTGCCAGCAGTCCGACAGCCAAAGAGACCCAGTACTTC
v_gene: TRBV28; d_gene: TRBD1; abundance: many; j_gene: TRBJ1-2; CDR3aa: CASSSTLRDRGNYGYTF; CDR3nt: TGTGCCAGCAGTTCAACTCTCCGGGACAGGGGAAACTATGGCTACACCTTC
v_gene: TRBV7-9; d_gene: TRBD2; abundance: .; j_gene: TRBJ2-1; CDR3aa: CASSPGGTSGAYNEQFF; CDR3nt: TGTGCCAGCAGCCCAGGAGGGACTAGCGGGGCATACAATGAGCAGTTCTTC